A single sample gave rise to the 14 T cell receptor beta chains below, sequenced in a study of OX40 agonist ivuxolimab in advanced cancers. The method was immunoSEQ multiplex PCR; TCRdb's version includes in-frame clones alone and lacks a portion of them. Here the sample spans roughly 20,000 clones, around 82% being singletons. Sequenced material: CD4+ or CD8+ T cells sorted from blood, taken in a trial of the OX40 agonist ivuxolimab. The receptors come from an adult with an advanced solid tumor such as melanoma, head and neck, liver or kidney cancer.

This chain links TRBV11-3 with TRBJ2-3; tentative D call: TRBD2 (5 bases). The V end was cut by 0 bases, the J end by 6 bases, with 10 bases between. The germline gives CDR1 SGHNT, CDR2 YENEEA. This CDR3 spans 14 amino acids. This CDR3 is CASSLDSVVDTQYF. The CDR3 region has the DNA TGTGCCAGCAGCTTAGATAGCGTGGTGGATACGCAGTATTTT. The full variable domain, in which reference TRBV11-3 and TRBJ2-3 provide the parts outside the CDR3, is EAGVVQSPRYKIIEKKQPVAFWCNPISGHNTLYWYLQNLGQGPELLIRYENEEAVDDSQLPKDRFSAERLKGVDSTLKIQPAELGDSAVYLCASSLDSVVDTQYFGPGTRLTVL.

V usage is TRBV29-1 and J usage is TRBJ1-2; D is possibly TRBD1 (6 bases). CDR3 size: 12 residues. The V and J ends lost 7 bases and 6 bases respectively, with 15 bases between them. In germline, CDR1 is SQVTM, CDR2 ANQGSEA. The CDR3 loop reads CSGLGAVDGYTF. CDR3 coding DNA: TGCAGCGGTCTGGGGGCTGTGGATGGCTACACCTTC.

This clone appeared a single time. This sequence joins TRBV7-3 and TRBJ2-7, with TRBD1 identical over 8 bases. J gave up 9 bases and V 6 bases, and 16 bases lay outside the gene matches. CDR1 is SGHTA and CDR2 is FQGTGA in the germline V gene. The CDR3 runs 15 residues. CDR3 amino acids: CASRDTGTGPDGQYF. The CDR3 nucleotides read TGTGCCAGCAGAGATACCGGGACAGGACCAGACGGGCAGTACTTC.

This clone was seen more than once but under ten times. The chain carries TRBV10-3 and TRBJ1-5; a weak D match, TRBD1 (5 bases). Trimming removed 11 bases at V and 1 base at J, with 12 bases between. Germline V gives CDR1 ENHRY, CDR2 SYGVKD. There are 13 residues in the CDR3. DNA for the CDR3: TGTGCCGTCGGACACGGAAGCAATCAGCCCCAGCATTTT. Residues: CAVGHGSNQPQHF.

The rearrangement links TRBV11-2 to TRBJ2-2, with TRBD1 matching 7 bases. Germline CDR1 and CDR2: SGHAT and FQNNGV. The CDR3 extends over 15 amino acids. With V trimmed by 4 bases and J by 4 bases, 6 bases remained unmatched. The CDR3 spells CASSWRQGTTGELFF. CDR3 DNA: TGTGCCAGCAGCTGGCGACAGGGCACCACCGGGGAGCTGTTTTTT.

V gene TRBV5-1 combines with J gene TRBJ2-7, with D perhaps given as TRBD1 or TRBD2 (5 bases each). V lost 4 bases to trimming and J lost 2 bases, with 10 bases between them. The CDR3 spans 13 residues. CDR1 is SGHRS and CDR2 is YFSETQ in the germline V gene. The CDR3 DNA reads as TGCGCCAGCAGCCCAGGGACGGCCTACGAGCAGTACTTC. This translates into CASSPGTAYEQYF.

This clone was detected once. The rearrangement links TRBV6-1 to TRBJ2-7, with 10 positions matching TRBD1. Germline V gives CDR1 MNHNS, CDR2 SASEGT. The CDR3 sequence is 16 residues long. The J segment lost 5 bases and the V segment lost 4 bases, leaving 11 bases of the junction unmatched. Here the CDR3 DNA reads TGTGCCAGCAGTGTCCCCCCCGGGACAGGGGTCCACGAGCAGTACTTC. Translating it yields CASSVPPGTGVHEQYF.

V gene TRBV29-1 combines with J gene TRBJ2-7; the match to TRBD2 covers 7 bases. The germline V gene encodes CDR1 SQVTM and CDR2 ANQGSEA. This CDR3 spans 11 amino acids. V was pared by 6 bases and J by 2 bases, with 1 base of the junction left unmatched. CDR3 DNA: TGCAGCGTAGCGGGACCCTACGAGCAGTACTTC. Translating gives CSVAGPYEQYF.

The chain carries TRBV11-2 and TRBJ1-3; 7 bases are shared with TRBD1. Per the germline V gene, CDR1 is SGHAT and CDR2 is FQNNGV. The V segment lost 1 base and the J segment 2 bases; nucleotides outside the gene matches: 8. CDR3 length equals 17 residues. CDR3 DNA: TGTGCCAGCAGCTTAGCTGGGACAGTTAGCACTGGAAACACCATATATTTT. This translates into CASSLAGTVSTGNTIYF.

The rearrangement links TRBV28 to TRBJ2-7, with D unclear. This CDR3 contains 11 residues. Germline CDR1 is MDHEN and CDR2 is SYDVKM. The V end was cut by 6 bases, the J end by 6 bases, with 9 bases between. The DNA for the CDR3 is TGTGCCAGCAGCCCCCTCGCCGAGCAGTACTTC. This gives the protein CASSPLAEQYF.

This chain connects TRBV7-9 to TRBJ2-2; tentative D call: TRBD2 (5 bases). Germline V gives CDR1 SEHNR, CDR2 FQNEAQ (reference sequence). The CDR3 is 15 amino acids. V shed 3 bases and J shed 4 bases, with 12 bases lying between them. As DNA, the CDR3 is TGTGCCAGCAGCTTCCTGACTACTTCCACCGGGGAGCTGTTTTTT. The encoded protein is CASSFLTTSTGELFF.

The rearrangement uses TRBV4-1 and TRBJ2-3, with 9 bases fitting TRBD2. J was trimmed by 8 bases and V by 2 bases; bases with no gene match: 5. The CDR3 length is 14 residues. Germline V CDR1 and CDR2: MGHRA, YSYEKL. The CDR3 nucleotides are TGCGCCAGCAGCCAACCGACTAGCGGACTTACGCAGTATTTT. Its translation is CASSQPTSGLTQYF.

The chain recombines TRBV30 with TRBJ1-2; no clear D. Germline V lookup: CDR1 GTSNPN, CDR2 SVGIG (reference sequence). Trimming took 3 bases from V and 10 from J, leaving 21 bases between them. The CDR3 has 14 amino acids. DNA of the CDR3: TGTGCCTGGAGGCTCTTACAGACAAGTGGGCACTACACCTTC. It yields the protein CAWRLLQTSGHYTF.

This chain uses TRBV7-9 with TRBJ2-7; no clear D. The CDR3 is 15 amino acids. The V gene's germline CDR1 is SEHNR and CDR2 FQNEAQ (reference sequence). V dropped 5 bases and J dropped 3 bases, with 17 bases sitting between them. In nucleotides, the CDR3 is TGTGCCAGCAGCCCGGACGATTCGGCGGTCTACGAGCAGTACTTC. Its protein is CASSPDDSAVYEQYF.